This T cell receptor (beta chain) was recovered during a study of cytomegalovirus exposure and HLA in healthy donors. Study context: Later analysis reported that the 130 or so validation repertoires shared the platform of the 650 to 700 first-cohort repertoires. Study-wide results and limits: CMV antigen specificity was confirmed in vitro for a few CMV-associated chains. A classifier reportedly called cytomegalovirus status with high sensitivity and specificity. The study listed some 160 cytomegalovirus-associated TCR beta chains.

Sequencing was performed with immunoSEQ multiplex PCR; in TCRdb, only in-frame clones are kept and a portion is missing. Here the sample spans 200,000 to 250,000 clones, approximately 87% being singletons. From germline, CDR1 is GTSNPN and CDR2 SVGIG (reference sequence). The ends lost 3 bases at V and 3 bases at J; junction bases unmatched: 3. The CDR3 spans 13 residues. Regarding this clone: Its specificity is unknown.

Input material: PBMCs. This clonotype was sampled from a woman between 18 and 29 years old in good health and CMV-seronegative. This chain links TRBV30 with TRBJ2-3; 7 bases line up with TRBD2. CDR3 sequence (DNA): TGTGCCTGGAGAACTAGCGCGACAGATACGCAGTATTTT. Translated, it gives CAWRTSATDTQYF.